This passage covers 15 T cell receptor beta chains from one sample sequenced in a study of T-cell reconstitution after alpha-beta-depleted transplantation in children. Unique molecular identifiers were incorporated when the TCRbeta library was constructed. TCRdb fed the PCR reads into MiXCR, producing one record per CDR3 protein. The sample includes 500,000 or so distinct CDR3 sequences, approximately 32% of them seen just once. The specimen was PBMCs from the stem cell graft donor, collected from the stem cell graft. These receptors all come from a human donor who donated a stem cell graft to a child with aplastic anemia.

The chain is built from TRBV5-1 and TRBJ1-1; D is ambiguous. V was trimmed by 7 bases and J by 1 base, leaving 14 bases between them. The CDR3 is 14 residues long. The germline V gene has CDR1 SGHRS and CDR2 YFSETQ. CDR3 sequence: CASLDFGTNTEAFF. The CDR3 DNA sequence: TGCGCCAGCTTGGATTTCGGCACGAACACTGAAGCTTTCTTT.

This clonotype was seen a handful of times. This chain uses TRBV6-1 with TRBJ1-1; 8 nucleotides agree with TRBD1. J was trimmed by 0 bases and V by 8 bases; bases with no gene match: 5. The germline V gene has CDR1 MNHNS and CDR2 SASEGT. The CDR3 length is 14 residues. CDR3: CASGQGHMNTEAFF. CDR3 coding DNA: TGTGCCAGCGGACAGGGACATATGAACACTGAAGCTTTCTTT.

V is TRBV6-2 or TRBV6-3 and J is TRBJ2-1, with 8 bases matching TRBD1. This CDR3 contains 15 residues. Germline V CDR1 and CDR2: MNHEY, SVGEGT. Germline trimming cut 2 bases from V and 7 bases from J; bases unmatched to any gene: 7. The CDR3 spells CASSYADREVNEQFF. The CDR3 bases are TGTGCCAGCAGTTACGCGGACAGGGAGGTGAATGAGCAGTTCTTC.

The chain carries TRBV3-1 and TRBJ2-7, with D perhaps matching TRBD2 (6 bases). The germline CDR1 and CDR2 sequences are LGHDT and YNNKEL (reference sequence). This CDR3 is built from 15 residues. V was clipped by 7 bases and J by 1 base, with 17 bases between them. CDR3 coding DNA: TGTGCCAGCACCTTAGGGACTTTACCTTCCTACGAGCAGTACTTC. Amino acid sequence: CASTLGTLPSYEQYF.

This clonotype was counted a few times. This chain links TRBV5-1 with TRBJ1-1; TRBD1 is a possible D gene (5 bases). CDR1 is SGHRS, CDR2 YFSETQ, per germline. V was clipped by 0 bases and J by 4 bases, with 10 bases between them. The CDR3 is 14 residues long. CDR3 protein: CASSLGPGTTEAFF. The CDR3, as DNA: TGCGCCAGCAGCTTGGGTCCAGGGACCACTGAAGCTTTCTTT. The whole variable domain, remainder taken from reference TRBV5-1 and TRBJ1-1, is KAGVTQTPRYLIKTRGQQVTLSCSPISGHRSVSWYQQTPGQGLQFLFEYFSETQRNKGNFPGRFSGRQFSNSRSEMNVSTLELGDSALYLCASSLGPGTTEAFFGQGTRLTVV.

The chain couples TRBV6-1 to TRBJ1-5; a weak D match, TRBD1 (5 bases). This CDR3 spans 14 amino acids. V dropped 6 bases and J dropped 1 base, with 10 bases sitting between them. CDR1 MNHNS and CDR2 SASEGT come from the germline V gene. The CDR3 is CASRAGQSNQPQHF. CDR3 DNA sequence: TGTGCCAGCAGGGCCGGACAAAGCAATCAGCCCCAGCATTTT.

This clonotype came up a few times. V gene TRBV29-1 combines with J gene TRBJ1-1; 7 nucleotides line up with TRBD1. V shed 3 bases, J shed 2 bases, and the junction held 6 bases outside the gene matches. Germline loops: CDR1 SQVTM, CDR2 ANQGSEA. The CDR3 is made up of 14 amino acids. CDR3 nucleotides: TGCAGCGTTGAGCCCGGGACAGCAAACACTGAAGCTTTCTTT. Translated, it gives CSVEPGTANTEAFF.

In this sample, this clonotype turned up a few times. CDR3 DNA: TGCAGTGCTAGCGGGAGACCGTGGTCCAATGAGCAGTTCTTC. This codes for CSASGRPWSNEQFF. The rearrangement joins TRBV20-1 to TRBJ2-1, with D tentatively TRBD2 (6 bases). V lost 3 bases and J 6 bases, leaving 15 bases between the germline ends. Germline V gene sequence: CDR1 DFQATT, CDR2 SNEGSKA (reference sequence). CDR3 length: 14 residues.

V is TRBV6-1 and J is TRBJ2-7; 11 bases are a match to TRBD2. With V trimmed by 1 base and J by 6 bases, 5 bases remained unmatched. CDR3 length: 15 amino acids. The germline V gene has CDR1 MNHNS and CDR2 SASEGT. CDR3 in amino acids: CASSEGTSGRSEQYV. The CDR3, as DNA: TGTGCCAGCAGTGAAGGTACTAGCGGGAGAAGCGAGCAGTACGTC.

This clonotype was detected only a few times. The rearrangement uses TRBV6-1 and TRBJ1-1; D is undetermined. V lost 7 bases and J 1 base, leaving 10 bases between the germline ends. In germline, CDR1 is MNHNS, CDR2 SASEGT. The CDR3 covers 13 residues. In nucleotides, the CDR3 is TGTGCCAGCAAGGCCGCTTGGAACACTGAAGCTTTCTTT. Translated, it gives CASKAAWNTEAFF.

The chain employs TRBV25-1 and TRBJ1-4; TRBD1 matches 7 bases. V shed 0 bases and J 3 bases; nucleotides not matched to a gene: 4. In germline, CDR1 is MGHDK, CDR2 SYGVNS. This CDR3 region has 16 residues. The DNA for the CDR3 is TGTGCCAGCAGTGAATATAGGGGGACAGCTAATGAAAAACTGTTTTTT. Amino acids: CASSEYRGTANEKLFF.

This clonotype showed up just once. The rearrangement joins TRBV7-2 to TRBJ2-2; no reliable D call. V was cut by 1 base and J by 3 bases, with 12 bases left in between. CDR3 length equals 16 residues. CDR1 and CDR2 from the germline V gene are SGHTA and FQGNSA. The CDR3 reads CASSLGVVGYTGELFF. The DNA for the CDR3 is TGTGCCAGCAGCTTAGGAGTGGTCGGGTACACCGGGGAGCTGTTTTTT.

The table lists this clonotype with a few counts. V usage is TRBV4-2 and J usage is TRBJ2-1; 7 bases agree with TRBD2. This CDR3 spans 16 amino acids. J lost 0 bases, V lost 1 base, and 3 bases had no gene match. From germline, CDR1 is LGHNA and CDR2 YNFKEQ. CDR3 sequence reads: CASSQGASGSYNEQFF. CDR3 DNA: TGTGCCAGCAGCCAAGGGGCTAGCGGCTCCTACAATGAGCAGTTCTTC.

This clonotype has more than one count but fewer than ten. The V call is TRBV5-1, the J call TRBJ1-2; 8 positions agree with TRBD1. Losses at the gene ends were 0 bases for V and 5 bases for J; bases not matched to a gene: 6. This CDR3 is built from 15 residues. Germline values: CDR1 SGHRS, CDR2 YFSETQ. The chain's CDR3 is CASSLEGQGGYGYTF. CDR3 coding DNA: TGCGCCAGCAGCTTGGAAGGACAGGGAGGGTATGGCTACACCTTC. Drawing the rest from reference TRBV5-1 and TRBJ1-2, the complete variable domain is KAGVTQTPRYLIKTRGQQVTLSCSPISGHRSVSWYQQTPGQGLQFLFEYFSETQRNKGNFPGRFSGRQFSNSRSEMNVSTLELGDSALYLCASSLEGQGGYGYTFGSGTRLTVV.

The CDR3 region has the DNA TGTGCCAGCAGACGAGGACAGGGGAACACTGAAGCTTTCTTT. It specifies CASRRGQGNTEAFF. The chain recombines TRBV12-3 or TRBV12-4 with TRBJ1-1; 8 nucleotides agree with TRBD1. V lost 6 bases and J lost 1; bases outside the gene matches: 4. This CDR3 spans 14 amino acids.